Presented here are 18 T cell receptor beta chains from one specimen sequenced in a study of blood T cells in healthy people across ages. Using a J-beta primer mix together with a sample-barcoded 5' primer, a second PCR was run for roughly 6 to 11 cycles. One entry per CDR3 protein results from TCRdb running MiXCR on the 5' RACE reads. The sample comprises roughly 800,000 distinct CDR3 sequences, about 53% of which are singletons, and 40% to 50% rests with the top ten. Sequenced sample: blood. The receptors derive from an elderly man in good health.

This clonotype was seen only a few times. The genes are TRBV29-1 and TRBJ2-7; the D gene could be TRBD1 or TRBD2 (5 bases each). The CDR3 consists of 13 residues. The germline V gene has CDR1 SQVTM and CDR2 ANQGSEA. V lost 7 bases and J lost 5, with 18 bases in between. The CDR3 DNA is TGCAGCGCCAAAGAGGGGCACGTCAACGAGCAGTACTTC. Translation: CSAKEGHVNEQYF.

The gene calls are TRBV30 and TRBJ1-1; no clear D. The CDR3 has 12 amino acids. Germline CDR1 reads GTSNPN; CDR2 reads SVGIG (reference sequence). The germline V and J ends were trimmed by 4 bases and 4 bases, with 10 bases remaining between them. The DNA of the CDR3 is TGTGCCTGGATTCCCCTGGGCACTGAAGCTTTCTTT. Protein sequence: CAWIPLGTEAFF.

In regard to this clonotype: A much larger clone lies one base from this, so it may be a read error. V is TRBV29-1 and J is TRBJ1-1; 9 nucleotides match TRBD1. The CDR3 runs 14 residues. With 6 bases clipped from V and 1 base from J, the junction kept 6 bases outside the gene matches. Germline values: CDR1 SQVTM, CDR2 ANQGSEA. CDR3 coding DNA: TGCAGCGTCGGAGAACAGGGGGCGAACACTGAAGCTTTCTTT. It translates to CSVGEQGANTEAFF.

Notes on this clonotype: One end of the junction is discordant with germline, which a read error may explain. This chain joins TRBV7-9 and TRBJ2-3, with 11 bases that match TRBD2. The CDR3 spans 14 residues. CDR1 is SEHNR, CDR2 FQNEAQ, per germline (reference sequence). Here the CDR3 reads CAGSLTSGTDTQYF. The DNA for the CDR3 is TGTGCCGGCAGCTTGACTAGCGGGACCGATACGCAGTATTTT.

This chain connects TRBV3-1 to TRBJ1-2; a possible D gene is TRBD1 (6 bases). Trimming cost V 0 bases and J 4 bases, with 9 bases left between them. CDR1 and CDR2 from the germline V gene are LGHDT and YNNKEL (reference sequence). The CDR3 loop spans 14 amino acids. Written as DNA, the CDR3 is TGTGCCAGCAGCCAAGACGGGGGCAGCTATGGCTACACCTTC. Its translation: CASSQDGGSYGYTF.

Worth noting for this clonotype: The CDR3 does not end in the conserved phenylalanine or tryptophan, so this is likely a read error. The CDR3 coding sequence is TGTGCCAGCAGCTTAACCGGCACAGATACGCAGTATTAT. This encodes CASSLTGTDTQYY. This chain links TRBV7-3 with TRBJ2-3, with D unresolved. Trimming took 0 bases from V and 1 from J, leaving 2 bases between them. From germline, CDR1 is SGHTA and CDR2 FQGTGA. This CDR3 spans 13 amino acids.

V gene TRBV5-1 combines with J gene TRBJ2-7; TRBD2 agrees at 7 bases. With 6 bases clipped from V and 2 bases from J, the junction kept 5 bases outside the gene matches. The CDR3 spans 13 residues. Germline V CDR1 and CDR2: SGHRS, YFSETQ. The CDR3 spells CASTPGGTYEQYF. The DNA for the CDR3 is TGCGCCAGCACTCCGGGGGGAACCTACGAGCAGTACTTC.

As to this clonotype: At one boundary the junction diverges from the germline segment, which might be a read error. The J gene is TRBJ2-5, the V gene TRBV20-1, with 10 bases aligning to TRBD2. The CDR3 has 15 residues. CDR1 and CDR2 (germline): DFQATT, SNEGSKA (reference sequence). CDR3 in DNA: TGCGGTGCTCCATCACGGACTAGCGGACAAGAGACCCAGTACTTC. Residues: CGAPSRTSGQETQYF.

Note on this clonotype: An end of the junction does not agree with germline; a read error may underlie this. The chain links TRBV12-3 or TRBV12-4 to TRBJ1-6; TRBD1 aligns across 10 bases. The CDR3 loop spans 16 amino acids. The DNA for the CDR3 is TGTGCCAGCAGACCGACGGGACAGGGGTTTAATTCACCTCTCCACTTT. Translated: CASRPTGQGFNSPLHF.

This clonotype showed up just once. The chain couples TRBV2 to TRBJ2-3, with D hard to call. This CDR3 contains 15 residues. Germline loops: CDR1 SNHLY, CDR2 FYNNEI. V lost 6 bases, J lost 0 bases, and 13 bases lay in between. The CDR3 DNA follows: TGTGCCAGCAGCGCCGGGCAAACTAGCACAGATACGCAGTATTTT. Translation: CASSAGQTSTDTQYF.

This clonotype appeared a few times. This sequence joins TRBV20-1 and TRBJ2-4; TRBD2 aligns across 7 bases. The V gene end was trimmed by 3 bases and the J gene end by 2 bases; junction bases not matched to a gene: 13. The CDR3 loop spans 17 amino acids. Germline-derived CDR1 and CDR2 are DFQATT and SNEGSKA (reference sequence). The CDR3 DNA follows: TGCAGTGCTAGCGTGTGGTGGGGGAGGGAGTCCAAAAACATTCAGTACTTC. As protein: CSASVWWGRESKNIQYF.

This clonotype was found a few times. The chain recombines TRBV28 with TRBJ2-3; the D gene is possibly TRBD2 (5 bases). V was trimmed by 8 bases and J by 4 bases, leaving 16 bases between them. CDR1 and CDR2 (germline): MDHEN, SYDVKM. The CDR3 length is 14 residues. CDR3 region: CASGDVSGADTQYF. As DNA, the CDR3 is TGTGCCAGCGGCGACGTTTCCGGGGCAGATACGCAGTATTTT.

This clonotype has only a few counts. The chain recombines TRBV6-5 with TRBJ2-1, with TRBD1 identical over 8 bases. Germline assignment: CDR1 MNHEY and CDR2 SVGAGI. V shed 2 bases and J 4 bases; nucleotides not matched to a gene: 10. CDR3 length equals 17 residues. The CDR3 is CASSYLTGDRIYNEQFF. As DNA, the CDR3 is TGTGCCAGCAGTTACCTAACCGGGGACAGGATATACAATGAGCAGTTCTTC.

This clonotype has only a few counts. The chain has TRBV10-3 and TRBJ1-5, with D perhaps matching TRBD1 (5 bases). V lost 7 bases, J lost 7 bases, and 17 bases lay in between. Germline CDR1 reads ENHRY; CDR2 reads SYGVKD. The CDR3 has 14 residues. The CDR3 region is CAITALGGIQPQHF. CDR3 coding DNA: TGTGCCATCACCGCCCTGGGGGGGATCCAGCCCCAGCATTTT.

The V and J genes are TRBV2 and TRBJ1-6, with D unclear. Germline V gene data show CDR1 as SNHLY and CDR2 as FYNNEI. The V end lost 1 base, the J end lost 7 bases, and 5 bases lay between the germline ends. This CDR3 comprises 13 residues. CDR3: CASSEVINSPLHF. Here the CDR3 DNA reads TGTGCCAGCAGTGAAGTGATAAATTCACCCCTCCACTTT.

The CDR3 sequence: CASSEQGAQTQYF. CDR3 DNA sequence: TGTGCCAGCAGCGAACAGGGGGCTCAGACCCAGTACTTC. J is TRBJ2-5 and V is TRBV7-3; 9 bases fit TRBD1. The CDR3 extends over 13 amino acids. V shed 5 bases and J 6 bases; nucleotides not matched to a gene: 4. Germline CDR1 and CDR2: SGHTA and FQGTGA. Variable domain in full (rest from reference TRBV7-3 and TRBJ2-5): GAGVSQTPSNKVTEKGKYVELRCDPISGHTALYWYRQSLGQGPEFLIYFQGTGAADDSGLPNDRFFAVRPEGSVSTLKIQRTERGDSAVYLCASSEQGAQTQYFGPGTRLLVL.

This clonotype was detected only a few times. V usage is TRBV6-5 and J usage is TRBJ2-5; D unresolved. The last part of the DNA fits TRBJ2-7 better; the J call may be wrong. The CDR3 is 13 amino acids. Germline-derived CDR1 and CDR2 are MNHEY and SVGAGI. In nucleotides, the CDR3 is TGTGCCAGCAGTTACTCGCCGAACACCGAGCAGTACTTC. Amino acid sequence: CASSYSPNTEQYF.

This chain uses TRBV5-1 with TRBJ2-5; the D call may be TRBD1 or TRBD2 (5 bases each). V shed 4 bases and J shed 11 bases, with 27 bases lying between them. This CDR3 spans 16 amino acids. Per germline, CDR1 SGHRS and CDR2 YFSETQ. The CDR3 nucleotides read TGCGCCAGCAGCATGATATCCGGGGCAATTAACAATGAGCAGTACTTC. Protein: CASSMISGAINNEQYF.